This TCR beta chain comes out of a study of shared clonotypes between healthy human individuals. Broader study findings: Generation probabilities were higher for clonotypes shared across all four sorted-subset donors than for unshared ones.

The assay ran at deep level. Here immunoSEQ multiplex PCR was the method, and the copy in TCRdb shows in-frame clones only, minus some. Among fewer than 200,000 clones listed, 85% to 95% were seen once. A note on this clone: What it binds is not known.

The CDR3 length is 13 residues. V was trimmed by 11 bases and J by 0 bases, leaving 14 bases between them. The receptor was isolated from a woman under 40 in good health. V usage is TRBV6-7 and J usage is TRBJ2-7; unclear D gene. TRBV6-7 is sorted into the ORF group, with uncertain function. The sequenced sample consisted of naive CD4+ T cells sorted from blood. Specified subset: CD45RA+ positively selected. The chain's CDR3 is CAAPGTHSYEQYF. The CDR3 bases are TGTGCCGCCCCGGGCACGCACTCCTACGAGCAGTACTTC.